This T cell receptor beta chain originates from a study of blood T cell repertoires in COVID-19. The wider study: In each case, the material was cDNA or gDNA derived from T cells, B-cell-depleted T cells, or PBMCs.

Original processing methods: Estimation of nucleated cell counts relied on the amplification of reference gene primers. Assay used: immunoSEQ multiplex PCR; TCRdb lists only in-frame clones, some missing. The V and J calls and clone size are taken from that table; D and trimming were inferred from the DNA. The table includes 100,000 to 150,000 clones, approximately 74% detected once. The germline V gene encodes CDR1 SGDLS and CDR2 YYNGEE. This CDR3 comprises 17 residues. V was cut by 4 bases and J by 3 bases, with 23 bases left in between. The receptor comes from a man in his sixties with acute or convalescent COVID-19. Sequenced input: peripheral blood. This rearrangement joins TRBV9 to TRBJ2-7, with D maybe TRBD2 (7 bases). In nucleotides, the CDR3 is TGTGCCAGCAGCCCTGGGGGGGCTGGACAGAGGTTCTACGAGCAGTACTTC. Translating it yields CASSPGGAGQRFYEQYF.